This entry lists 20 T cell receptor beta chains sequenced from one sample in a study of cytomegalovirus exposure and HLA in healthy donors. Here immunoSEQ multiplex PCR was the method, and the copy in TCRdb shows in-frame clones only, minus some. The sample carries a few hundred thousand clones, just over 85% recorded once. Sample: PBMCs. Receptors were obtained from a woman aged 18-30 years in good health and CMV-seronegative.

The J gene is TRBJ1-2, the V gene TRBV27, with D maybe TRBD1 (5 bases). V lost 0 bases and J lost 8, with 16 bases in between. CDR3 size: 15 residues. Germline V lookup: CDR1 MNHEY, CDR2 SMNVEV (reference sequence). The CDR3 loop is CASSLSIGQVYGYTF. CDR3 in DNA: TGTGCCAGCAGTTTATCAATTGGACAAGTCTACGGCTACACCTTC.

Written as DNA, the CDR3 is TGTGCCAGCTCCGACAGTTCTTCTAACTATGGCTACACCTTC. It encodes CASSDSSSNYGYTF. The V and J genes are TRBV18 and TRBJ1-2; the D gene is possibly TRBD1 (5 bases). Looked up from germline, CDR1 is KGHSH and CDR2 is LQKENI. The CDR3 contains 14 residues. Trimming took 6 bases from V and 0 from J, leaving 11 bases between them.

The J gene is TRBJ2-7, the V gene TRBV2, with TRBD2 matching 7 bases. Germline CDR1 reads SNHLY; CDR2 reads FYNNEI. J was trimmed by 2 bases and V by 8 bases; bases with no gene match: 9. This CDR3 has 14 amino acids. CDR3 DNA sequence: TGTGCCAGCTCGGGGGAGGGAACGACCTACGAGCAGTACTTC. Protein sequence: CASSGEGTTYEQYF. The full variable domain, its missing parts supplied by reference TRBV2 and TRBJ2-7, is EPEVTQTPSHQVTQMGQEVILRCVPISNHLYFYWYRQILGQKVEFLVSFYNNEISEKSEIFDDQFSVERPDGSNFTLKIRSTKLEDSAMYFCASSGEGTTYEQYFGPGTRLTVT.

The chain uses TRBV5-1 and TRBJ2-1, with 10 positions matching TRBD2. Germline CDR1 is SGHRS and CDR2 is YFSETQ. The CDR3 is 14 residues long. V lost 9 bases to trimming and J lost 5 bases; unmatched junction nucleotides: 8. In DNA form, the CDR3 reads TGCGCCAATTCACGGACTAGCGGCAACAATGAGCAGTTCTTC. Its protein product is CANSRTSGNNEQFF.

The chain joins TRBV7-9 to TRBJ2-1; 12 bases are shared with TRBD2. In germline, CDR1 is SEHNR, CDR2 FQNEAQ (reference sequence). CDR3 length equals 17 residues. The J segment lost 6 bases and the V segment lost 1 base, leaving 7 bases of the junction unmatched. In DNA form, the CDR3 reads TGTGCCAGCAGCTTAGAGACTAGCGGGAGATTGGGCAATGAGCAGTTCTTC. This sequence encodes CASSLETSGRLGNEQFF.

The chain uses TRBV5-1 and TRBJ2-7, with 8 nucleotides matching TRBD1. This CDR3 comprises 14 residues. The V segment lost 4 bases and the J segment 2 bases; nucleotides outside the gene matches: 5. Germline V gives CDR1 SGHRS, CDR2 YFSETQ. This CDR3 reads CASSPGQDAYEQYF. The CDR3 bases are TGCGCCAGCAGCCCGGGACAGGATGCCTACGAGCAGTACTTC.

This sequence joins TRBV6-5 and TRBJ2-5; 9 bases fit TRBD1. Germline loops: CDR1 MNHEY, CDR2 SVGAGI. Trimming at V came to 2 bases and at J to 7 bases, leaving 2 bases not matched to a gene. CDR3 size: 13 residues. The CDR3 bases are TGTGCCAGCAGTTACCCGGACAGGGGGACCCAGTACTTC. It translates to CASSYPDRGTQYF.

This sequence joins TRBV27 and TRBJ2-1, with 8 bases matching TRBD2. V lost 5 bases and J lost 1; bases outside the gene matches: 13. Germline V gives CDR1 MNHEY, CDR2 SMNVEV (reference sequence). The CDR3 spans 18 residues. CDR3 in amino acids: CASSLGWVAGLSYNEQFF. In DNA, the CDR3 is TGTGCCAGCAGTCTAGGATGGGTAGCGGGACTATCCTACAATGAGCAGTTCTTC.

This clone has only one observation. The chain recombines TRBV29-1 with TRBJ2-1; D may be TRBD2 (7 bases). Trimming removed 4 bases from V and 0 bases from J, with 19 bases in between. Germline CDR1 reads SQVTM; CDR2 reads ANQGSEA. This CDR3 is 17 amino acids long. Here the CDR3 DNA reads TGCAGCGTTGTGGGGGGGAAGGGGGAGAGCTCCTACAATGAGCAGTTCTTC. Translated: CSVVGGKGESSYNEQFF.

V usage is TRBV6-5 and J usage is TRBJ1-2; D gene unclear. CDR3 length: 13 residues. Germline assignment: CDR1 MNHEY and CDR2 SVGAGI. V shed 6 bases and J shed 7 bases, with 15 bases lying between them. The CDR3 region is CASRSEGRGGYTF. DNA of the CDR3: TGTGCCAGCAGGTCCGAGGGAAGAGGTGGCTACACCTTC.

The chain uses TRBV2 and TRBJ2-7, with a possible D match to TRBD1 (6 bases). The CDR3 covers 12 residues. The ends were cut back, 4 bases at V and 2 bases at J, with 6 bases in the middle. Germline V gene sequence: CDR1 SNHLY, CDR2 FYNNEI. The CDR3 region has the DNA TGTGCCAGCAGTGGACAGGCCTACGAGCAGTACTTC. It encodes CASSGQAYEQYF.

This chain uses TRBV28 with TRBJ2-5; D gene uncertain. The CDR3 has 13 residues. Germline assignment: CDR1 MDHEN and CDR2 SYDVKM. V lost 8 bases, J lost 4 bases, and 14 bases lay in between. The CDR3 region is CASAVLASETQYF. For the CDR3, the DNA is TGTGCCAGCGCAGTATTAGCCTCAGAGACCCAGTACTTC. The full variable domain, completed using reference TRBV28 and TRBJ2-5, is DVKVTQSSRYLVKRTGEKVFLECVQDMDHENMFWYRQDPGLGLRLIYFSYDVKMKEKGDIPEGYSVSREKKERFSLILESASTNQTSMYLCASAVLASETQYFGPGTRLLVL.

This clone was detected a few times. The genes are TRBV9 and TRBJ2-1; 8 bases are shared with TRBD1. This CDR3 is built from 16 residues. V was pared by 0 bases and J by 4 bases, with 6 bases of the junction left unmatched. CDR1 SGDLS and CDR2 YYNGEE come from the germline V gene. CDR3 sequence: CASSVASQGAYNEQFF. The CDR3 DNA sequence: TGTGCCAGCAGCGTAGCTAGTCAGGGGGCGTACAATGAGCAGTTCTTC.

This sequence joins TRBV6-5 and TRBJ2-1; TRBD2 is a possible D gene (6 bases). CDR3 size: 14 residues. Trimming pared 8 bases from V and 2 bases from J, leaving 13 bases between. The germline V gene has CDR1 MNHEY and CDR2 SVGAGI. CDR3 in amino acids: CASGRLETYNEQFF. The DNA of the CDR3 is TGTGCCAGCGGCCGACTAGAGACCTACAATGAGCAGTTCTTC.

The rearrangement joins TRBV2 to TRBJ2-1; tentative D call: TRBD2 (6 bases). V was pared by 6 bases and J by 3 bases, with 15 bases between. The CDR3 sequence is 15 residues long. In germline, CDR1 is SNHLY, CDR2 FYNNEI. CDR3: CASSAGLLNYNEQFF. The CDR3 DNA reads as TGTGCCAGCAGCGCAGGACTACTCAACTACAATGAGCAGTTCTTC.

The chain joins TRBV28 to TRBJ1-1; D not certain. Per germline, CDR1 MDHEN and CDR2 SYDVKM. V was pared by 7 bases and J by 3 bases, with 9 bases between. CDR3 length: 12 residues. In DNA form, the CDR3 reads TGTGCCAGCACAACGGCGGACACTGAAGCTTTCTTT. It translates to CASTTADTEAFF.

In its sample, this clone was seen a few times. V gene TRBV29-1 combines with J gene TRBJ1-2, with D hard to call. V was cut by 3 bases and J by 7 bases, with 12 bases left in between. Germline loops: CDR1 SQVTM, CDR2 ANQGSEA. CDR3 length: 12 residues. The CDR3 is CSVDREVLGYTF. CDR3 DNA sequence: TGCAGCGTTGATAGGGAGGTCCTTGGCTACACCTTC. The whole variable domain, remainder taken from reference TRBV29-1 and TRBJ1-2, is SAVISQKPSRDICQRGTSLTIQCQVDSQVTMMFWYRQQPGQSLTLIATANQGSEATYESGFVIDKFPISRPNLTFSTLTVSNMSPEDSSIYLCSVDREVLGYTFGSGTRLTVV.

The chain has TRBV14 and TRBJ2-5; D not certain. This CDR3 region has 12 residues. Germline CDR1 and CDR2: SGHDN and FVKESK. The V and J ends lost 3 bases and 5 bases respectively, with 7 bases between them. This CDR3 is CASSQIRETQYF. The DNA of the CDR3 is TGTGCCAGCAGCCAGATCCGGGAGACCCAGTACTTC.

This chain joins TRBV7-2 and TRBJ2-1; D possibly corresponds to TRBD2 (5 bases). V was cut by 5 bases and J by 5 bases, with 10 bases left in between. Germline V gene lookup returns CDR1 SGHTA and CDR2 FQGNSA. CDR3 length: 13 residues. The CDR3, as DNA: TGTGCCAGCAGCATGACACTAGACAATGAGCAGTTCTTC. This gives the protein CASSMTLDNEQFF. Combining the CDR3 with reference TRBV7-2 and TRBJ2-1 gives the whole variable domain GAGVSQSPSNKVTEKGKDVELRCDPISGHTALYWYRQSLGQGLEFLIYFQGNSAPDKSGLPSDRFSAERTGGSVSTLTIQRTQQEDSAVYLCASSMTLDNEQFFGPGTRLTVL.

This sequence joins TRBV12-5 and TRBJ1-5; D is ambiguous. Germline V lookup: CDR1 LGHNT, CDR2 FRNRAP. V was clipped by 6 bases and J by 7 bases, with 19 bases between them. This CDR3 region has 15 residues. The CDR3 coding sequence is TGTGCTAGTGGCCTAGGAGGCAGTCGAGGGCAGCCCCAGCATTTT. Translating gives CASGLGGSRGQPQHF.